Each of the 14 T cell receptor beta chains below was sequenced from the same sample in a study of shared clonotypes between healthy human individuals. Sequencing was performed with immunoSEQ multiplex PCR; in TCRdb, only in-frame clones are kept and a portion is missing. Found here are some 2,500,000 clones, roughly 90% of them singletons; the top ten hold 0.37%. Sequenced material: naive CD4+ T cells from PBMCs. Subset given: CD45RA+ positively selected. The source is a man between 18 and 35 years old in good health. Some clones in this sample may be carry-over from other donors' samples.

This chain links TRBV27 with TRBJ2-1, with 7 nucleotides matching TRBD2. The CDR3 is 14 amino acids. Germline trimming cut 3 bases from V and 4 bases from J; bases unmatched to any gene: 3. Germline V CDR1 and CDR2: MNHEY, SMNVEV (reference sequence). CDR3 sequence: CASSFSGPYNEQFF. The CDR3 nucleotides read TGTGCCAGCAGTTTTAGCGGGCCTTACAATGAGCAGTTCTTC.

The chain couples TRBV28 to TRBJ1-1; D is unresolved. Germline CDR1 is MDHEN and CDR2 is SYDVKM. This CDR3 comprises 15 residues. The V end was cut by 8 bases, the J end by 10 bases, with 26 bases between. The CDR3 bases are TGTGCCAGCGGCCAGAGCCTGGGAGGGTGGGAAGGAGCTTTCTTT. It is translated as CASGQSLGGWEGAFF.

V and J are TRBV5-1 and TRBJ2-2, with 9 bases lining up with TRBD2. Germline lookup yields CDR1 SGHRS and CDR2 YFSETQ. With 5 bases clipped from V and 7 bases from J, the junction kept 6 bases outside the gene matches. The CDR3 spans 14 residues. This chain's CDR3 is CASSQSTSGGELFF. CDR3 sequence (DNA): TGCGCCAGCAGTCAGTCGACTAGCGGCGGGGAGCTGTTTTTT.

This chain joins TRBV28 and TRBJ2-7; 7 positions agree with TRBD1. There are 14 residues in the CDR3. J was trimmed by 0 bases and V by 7 bases; bases with no gene match: 6. Germline V CDR1 and CDR2: MDHEN, SYDVKM. The CDR3 protein is CASTSDRSSYEQYF. CDR3 DNA: TGTGCCAGCACCTCGGACAGGAGCTCCTACGAGCAGTACTTC.

This chain links TRBV5-8 with TRBJ2-5; D might be TRBD2 (5 bases). The CDR3 covers 14 residues. V was cut by 0 bases and J by 5 bases, with 11 bases left in between. CDR1 and CDR2 (germline): SGHTS, YDEGEE. The CDR3 is CASSLVVWRETQYF. The DNA for the CDR3 is TGTGCCAGCAGCTTGGTTGTGTGGAGGGAGACCCAGTACTTC.

The chain joins TRBV28 to TRBJ1-2; TRBD1 matches at 9 bases. Germline CDR1 and CDR2: MDHEN and SYDVKM. V shed 6 bases, J shed 7 bases, and the junction held 12 bases outside the gene matches. The CDR3 contains 15 residues. The CDR3 sequence is CASSTLTGGIGGYTF. In nucleotides, the CDR3 is TGTGCCAGCAGCACATTAACAGGGGGCATCGGTGGCTACACCTTC.

This clone occurred once. The chain joins TRBV19 to TRBJ1-2; TRBD1 might be the D (5 bases). The CDR3 is 14 residues long. The V gene lost 6 bases and the J gene lost 1 base, with 12 bases spanning the gap. CDR1 is LNHDA and CDR2 is SQIVND in the germline V gene (reference sequence). The CDR3 coding sequence is TGTGCCAGTAGCAAAGGGGCATTTAACTATGGCTACACCTTC. Translation gives CASSKGAFNYGYTF.

V usage is TRBV9 and J usage is TRBJ2-7, with D possibly being TRBD1 (5 bases). The CDR3 extends over 13 amino acids. Germline V CDR1 and CDR2: SGDLS, YYNGEE. Trimming stripped 4 bases from V and 3 bases from J, with 11 bases between. Here the CDR3 reads CASSSPQGYEQYF. The CDR3 region has the DNA TGTGCCAGCAGCTCTCCTCAGGGCTACGAGCAGTACTTC.

The J gene is TRBJ2-5, the V gene TRBV7-9; D unresolved. V was shortened by 2 bases and J by 7 bases, with 2 bases between the two germline ends. CDR1 is SEHNR, CDR2 FQNEAQ, per germline (reference sequence). This CDR3 has 10 amino acids. CDR3 DNA: TGTGCCAGCAGCTTAAGGACCCAGTACTTC. This translates into CASSLRTQYF.

The V gene is TRBV10-2, the J gene TRBJ1-2; 7 bases are a match to TRBD1. V lost 4 bases, J lost 5 bases, and 4 bases stayed unmatched. This CDR3 is 13 amino acids long. The germline CDR1 and CDR2 sequences are WSHSY and SAAADI. As DNA, the CDR3 is TGCGCCAGCAGTGCGGGACAGTATTATGGCTACACCTTC. Its translation is CASSAGQYYGYTF.

J is TRBJ1-2 and V is TRBV28; D is unresolved. Germline CDR1 MDHEN, CDR2 SYDVKM. The CDR3 has 15 amino acids. Deletions cut 5 bases from V and 0 bases from J, with 13 bases between. The CDR3 here is CASSLWTLANYGYTF. CDR3 nucleotide sequence: TGTGCCAGCAGTCTCTGGACCTTAGCTAACTATGGCTACACCTTC.

The chain combines TRBV28 with TRBJ1-5; TRBD1 might be the D (6 bases). The CDR3 spans 13 residues. Trimming pared 6 bases from V and 6 bases from J, leaving 12 bases between. Germline CDR1 and CDR2: MDHEN and SYDVKM. The CDR3 reads CASSPLRGQPQHF. CDR3 sequence (DNA): TGTGCCAGCAGCCCACTCAGGGGTCAGCCCCAGCATTTT.

CDR3 nucleotides: TGTGCCAGCACCCCCGGGAGTTCGGTAGCGAATGAGCAGTTCTTC. Translating gives CASTPGSSVANEQFF. The rearrangement joins TRBV7-9 to TRBJ2-1; TRBD2 is a possible D gene (6 bases). Germline CDR1 is SEHNR and CDR2 is FQNEAQ (reference sequence). V gave up 7 bases and J gave up 7 bases, with 20 bases separating them. CDR3 length: 15 residues.

This clone was picked up one time. The rearrangement joins TRBV5-6 to TRBJ1-2; no clear D gene. V lost 0 bases and J lost 6, with 9 bases in between. The length of the CDR3 is 13 residues. Germline V gene data show CDR1 as SGHDT and CDR2 as YYEEEE. The CDR3 loop is CASSLGLVDGYTF. The CDR3 DNA sequence: TGTGCCAGCAGCTTGGGGCTGGTGGATGGCTACACCTTC.